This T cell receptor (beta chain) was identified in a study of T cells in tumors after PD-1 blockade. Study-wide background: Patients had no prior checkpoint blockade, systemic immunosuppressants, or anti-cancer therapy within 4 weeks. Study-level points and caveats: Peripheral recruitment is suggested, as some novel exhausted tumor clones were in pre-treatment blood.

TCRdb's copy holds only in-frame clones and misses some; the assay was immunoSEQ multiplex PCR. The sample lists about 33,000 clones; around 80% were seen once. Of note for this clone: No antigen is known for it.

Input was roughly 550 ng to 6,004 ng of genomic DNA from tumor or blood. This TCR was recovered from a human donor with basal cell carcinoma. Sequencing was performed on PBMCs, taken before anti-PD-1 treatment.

CDR3: CASSAERSDTQYF. The CDR3 nucleotides are TGTGCCAGCAGTGCGGAGCGGTCGGATACGCAGTATTTT. This sequence joins TRBV6-4 and TRBJ2-3; possible D gene TRBD2, 5 bases. Trimming cost V 4 bases and J 6 bases, with 11 bases left between them. Germline V gives CDR1 MRHNA, CDR2 SNTAGT. CDR3 length equals 13 residues.